This T cell receptor (beta chain) stems from a study of T-cell memory formation after mild COVID-19. On this clonotype: The antigen is not known.

Regarding the study as a whole: CM and EM subsets held most contracting CD4+ clones; EMRA held CD8+ ones. Some responding clones appeared in pre-infection memory, suggesting cross-reactive memory joined. Later expanders leaned CD4+, whereas clones that contracted between day 15 and 85 were balanced CD4/CD8.

One entry per CDR3 protein, called by TCRdb with MiXCR from the 5' RACE reads. The sample holds about 210,000 distinct CDR3 sequences, about 27% seen once. The CDR3 sequence is 18 residues long. J gave up 2 bases and V 4 bases, and 14 bases lay outside the gene matches. J is TRBJ2-5 and V is TRBV12-3 or TRBV12-4, with TRBD1 matching 9 bases. The TCR sequence derives from an adult woman who had mild COVID-19 (a few samples of this study predate the infection). Cell type and time point are not known. The material sequenced was PBMCs or a T cell subset sorted from them (not recorded which). CDR3 in DNA: TGTGCCAGCAGTTCTCCCCCGTTGGACAGGGGTTATCAAGAGACCCAGTACTTC. It is translated as CASSSPPLDRGYQETQYF.